Here is one T cell receptor (beta chain) with its context. Trimming at V came to 8 bases and at J to 6 bases, leaving 3 bases not matched to a gene. Per germline, CDR1 SNHLY and CDR2 FYNNEI. This CDR3 is 12 amino acids long. Assay: immunoSEQ multiplex PCR; the TCRdb copy retains only in-frame clones and omits some. The repertoire holds about 180,000 clones, with about 81% as singletons. This specimen belongs to a study of blood T cell repertoires in COVID-19. The origin of this receptor is a woman of 80 years or more with COVID-19, enrolled during active disease. Specimen: peripheral blood. The chain is built from TRBV2 and TRBJ2-1, with 8 bases that match TRBD2. CDR3 sequence: CASCGLANEQFF. CDR3 DNA: TGTGCCAGCTGTGGACTAGCCAATGAGCAGTTCTTC.